This T cell receptor (beta chain) emerged from a study of T-cell reconstitution after alpha-beta-depleted transplantation in children. The authors prepared the TCRbeta library with unique molecular identifiers. TCRdb itself ran the PCR reads through MiXCR, one entry per CDR3 protein. The data contain over 550,000 distinct CDR3 sequences, 8% to 11% of them singletons. V lost 1 base, J lost 3 bases, and 15 bases lay in between. Germline CDR1 SQVTM, CDR2 ANQGSEA. The CDR3 covers 15 residues. J is TRBJ1-1 and V is TRBV29-1; D is unclear. The sequencing here drew on PBMCs from the stem cell graft donor, taken from the stem cell graft. The sequence came from a human donor who donated a stem cell graft to a child with acute myeloid leukemia. CDR3 nucleotides: TGCAGCGTTGAAGGTCCGGGGAGTTATGACACTGAAGCTTTCTTT. As protein: CSVEGPGSYDTEAFF.